This TCR beta chain was sequenced during a study of blood T cell repertoires in COVID-19. At the level of the study: Sites in the United States, Italy and Spain provided acute and convalescent COVID-19 samples. PBMCs, B-cell-depleted T cells, or T cells were the source of the cDNA or gDNA that made up the material.

In the original processing: Reference gene primer amplification yielded estimated nucleated cell counts. Repertoires were generated with immunoSEQ multiplex PCR, while TCRdb's copy carries only in-frame clones and drops some. V and J calls and clone size follow that table, whereas D and trimming were derived from the DNA. The table records around 190,000 clones, 80% to 90% of them present only once. Specimen: peripheral blood. The sequence came from a man between 18 and 35 years old who had recovered from COVID-19.

The CDR3 loop is CASSYSAQGNYGYTF. The CDR3 DNA is TGTGCCAGCAGTTACTCGGCCCAGGGGAACTATGGCTACACCTTC. This chain joins TRBV6-5 and TRBJ1-2, with D perhaps TRBD1 (6 bases). V was pared by 0 bases and J by 2 bases, with 10 bases between. The CDR3 length is 15 residues. Germline-derived CDR1 and CDR2 are MNHEY and SVGAGI.